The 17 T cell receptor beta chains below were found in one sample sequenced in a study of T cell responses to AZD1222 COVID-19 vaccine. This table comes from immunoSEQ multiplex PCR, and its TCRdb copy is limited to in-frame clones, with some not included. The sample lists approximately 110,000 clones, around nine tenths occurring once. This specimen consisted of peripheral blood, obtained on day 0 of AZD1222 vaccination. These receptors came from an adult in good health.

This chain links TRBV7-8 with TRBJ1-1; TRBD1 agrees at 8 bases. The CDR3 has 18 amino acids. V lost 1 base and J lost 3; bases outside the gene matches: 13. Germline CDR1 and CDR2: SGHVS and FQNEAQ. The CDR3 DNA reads TGTGCCAGCAGCTTAGTCCAGGGGGCCTACCCGCGAGACACTGAAGCTTTCTTT. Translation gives CASSLVQGAYPRDTEAFF.

CDR3 loop: CASSPRTGGEQYF. The CDR3, as DNA: TGTGCCAGCAGTCCTAGGACAGGGGGCGAGCAGTACTTC. The V call is TRBV27, the J call TRBJ2-7; the match to TRBD1 covers 10 bases. CDR1 is MNHEY and CDR2 is SMNVEV in the germline V gene (reference sequence). This CDR3 region has 13 residues. Trimming removed 5 bases from V and 6 bases from J; junction bases left unmatched: 4.

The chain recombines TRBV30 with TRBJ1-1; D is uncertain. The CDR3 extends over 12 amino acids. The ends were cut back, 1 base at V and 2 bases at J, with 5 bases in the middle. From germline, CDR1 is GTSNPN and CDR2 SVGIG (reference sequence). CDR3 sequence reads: CAWSEGNTEAFF. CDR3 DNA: TGTGCCTGGAGTGAGGGAAACACTGAAGCTTTCTTT.

The CDR3 reads CASSVGTVLSEQYF. CDR3 bases: TGTGCCAGCAGCGTAGGGACAGTCTTGAGCGAGCAGTACTTC. The chain employs TRBV9 and TRBJ2-7; TRBD1 is a possible D gene (6 bases). The CDR3 is 14 residues long. Trimming pared 0 bases from V and 6 bases from J, leaving 13 bases between. From germline, CDR1 is SGDLS and CDR2 YYNGEE.

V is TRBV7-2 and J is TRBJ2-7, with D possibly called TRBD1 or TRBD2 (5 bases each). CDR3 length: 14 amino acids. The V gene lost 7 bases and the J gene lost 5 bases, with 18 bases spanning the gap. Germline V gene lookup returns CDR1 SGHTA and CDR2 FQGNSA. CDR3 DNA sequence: TGTGCCAGCACCCAGATGACGGGGCCCGACGAGCAGTACTTC. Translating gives CASTQMTGPDEQYF.

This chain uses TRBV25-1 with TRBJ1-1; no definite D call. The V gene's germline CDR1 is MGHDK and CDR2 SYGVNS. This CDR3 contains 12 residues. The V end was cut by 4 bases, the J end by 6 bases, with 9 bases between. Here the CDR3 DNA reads TGTGCCAGCAGTGCGGTACGGGCTGAAGCTTTCTTT. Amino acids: CASSAVRAEAFF.

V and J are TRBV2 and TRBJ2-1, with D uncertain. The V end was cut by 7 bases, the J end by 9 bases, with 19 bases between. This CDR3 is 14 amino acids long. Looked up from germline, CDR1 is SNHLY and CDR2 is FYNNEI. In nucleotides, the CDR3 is TGTGCCAGCATAACACCACTCTCGATGAGTGAGCAGTTCTTC. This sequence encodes CASITPLSMSEQFF. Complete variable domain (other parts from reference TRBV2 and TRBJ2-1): EPEVTQTPSHQVTQMGQEVILRCVPISNHLYFYWYRQILGQKVEFLVSFYNNEISEKSEIFDDQFSVERPDGSNFTLKIRSTKLEDSAMYFCASITPLSMSEQFFGPGTRLTVL.

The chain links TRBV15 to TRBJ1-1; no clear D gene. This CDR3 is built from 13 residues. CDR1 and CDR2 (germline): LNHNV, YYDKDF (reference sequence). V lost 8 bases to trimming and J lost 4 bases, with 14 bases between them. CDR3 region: CATRTAYVTEAFF. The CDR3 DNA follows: TGTGCCACCCGTACAGCATACGTCACTGAAGCTTTCTTT.

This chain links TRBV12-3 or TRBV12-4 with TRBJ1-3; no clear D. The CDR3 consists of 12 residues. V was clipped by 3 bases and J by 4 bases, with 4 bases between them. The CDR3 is CASSFWGNTIYF. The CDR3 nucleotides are TGTGCCAGCAGTTTCTGGGGAAACACCATATATTTT.

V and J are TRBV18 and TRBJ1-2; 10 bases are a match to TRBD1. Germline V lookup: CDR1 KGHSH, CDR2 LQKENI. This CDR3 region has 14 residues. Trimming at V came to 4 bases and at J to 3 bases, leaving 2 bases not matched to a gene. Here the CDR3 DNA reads TGTGCCAGCTCACAGGGACAGGGGTACTATGGCTACACCTTC. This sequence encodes CASSQGQGYYGYTF.

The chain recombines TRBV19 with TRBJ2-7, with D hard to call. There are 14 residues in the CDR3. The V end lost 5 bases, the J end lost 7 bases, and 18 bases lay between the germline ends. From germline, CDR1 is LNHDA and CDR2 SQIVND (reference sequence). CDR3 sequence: CASSAIALNAEQYF. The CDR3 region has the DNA TGTGCCAGTAGTGCCATAGCTCTGAACGCGGAGCAGTACTTC.

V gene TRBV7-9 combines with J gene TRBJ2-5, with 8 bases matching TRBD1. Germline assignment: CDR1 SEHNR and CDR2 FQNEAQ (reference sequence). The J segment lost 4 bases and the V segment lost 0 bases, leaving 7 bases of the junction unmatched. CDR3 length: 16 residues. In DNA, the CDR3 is TGTGCCAGCAGCTTAGCTCCGGACAGGGTAGCAGAGACCCAGTACTTC. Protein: CASSLAPDRVAETQYF.

The CDR3 nucleotides read TGTGCCAGCTCACCACCGGCGGGGGGGAACACTGAAGCTTTCTTT. Residues: CASSPPAGGNTEAFF. The genes are TRBV18 and TRBJ1-1; possible D gene TRBD1, 5 bases. The germline CDR1 and CDR2 sequences are KGHSH and LQKENI. The ends were cut back, 0 bases at V and 1 base at J, with 9 bases in the middle. The length of the CDR3 is 15 residues.

This chain's CDR3 is CASSGQGATPLHF. CDR3 sequence (DNA): TGTGCCAGCAGCGGACAGGGGGCTACACCCCTCCACTTT. The J gene is TRBJ1-6, the V gene TRBV5-6; 11 bases fit TRBD1. The CDR3 totals 13 residues. V lost 4 bases and J lost 11; bases outside the gene matches: 2. Germline CDR1 reads SGHDT; CDR2 reads YYEEEE.

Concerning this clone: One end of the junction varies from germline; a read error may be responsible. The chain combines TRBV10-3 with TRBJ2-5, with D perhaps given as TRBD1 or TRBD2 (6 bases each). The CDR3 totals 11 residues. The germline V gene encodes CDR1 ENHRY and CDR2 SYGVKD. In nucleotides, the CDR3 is TGTGCCATCAATGAGGGGGGGACCCAGTACTTC. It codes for CAINEGGTQYF.

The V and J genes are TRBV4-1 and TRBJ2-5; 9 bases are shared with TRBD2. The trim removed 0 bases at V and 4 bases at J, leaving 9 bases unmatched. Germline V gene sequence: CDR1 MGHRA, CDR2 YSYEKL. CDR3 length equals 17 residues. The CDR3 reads CASSQEGGAGGRETQYF. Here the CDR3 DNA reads TGCGCCAGCAGCCAAGAAGGGGGTGCGGGGGGGAGAGAGACCCAGTACTTC.

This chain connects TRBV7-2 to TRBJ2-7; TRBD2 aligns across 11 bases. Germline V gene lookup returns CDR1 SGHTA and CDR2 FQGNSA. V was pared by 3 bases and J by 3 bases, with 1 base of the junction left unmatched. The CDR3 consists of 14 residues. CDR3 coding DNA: TGTGCCAGCAGCTTCGGGACTAGCGGCTACGAGCAGTACTTC. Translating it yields CASSFGTSGYEQYF.